This is a list of T cell receptor beta chains from one sample in a study of T cells in Graves' hyperthyroidism and ophthalmopathy. TCRdb independently ran MiXCR on the multiplex PCR reads; one entry per CDR3 protein. The sample shows around 500,000 distinct CDR3 sequences, less than 15% of them seen only once. The sequenced sample was blood. The receptors here all came from a woman between 40 and 50 years old with Graves' hyperthyroidism. The CDR3 runs from the conserved cysteine through the conserved F or W. The D gene is left open where the match is weak. Part of the rows lack a size; the others show once, few, many or a class for expanded clones.

j_call	d_call	v_call	clone_size	cdr3_aa	cdr3_nt
TRBJ1-1	TRBD1	TRBV12-3/TRBV12-4	many	CASSLDRALYTEAFF	TGTGCCAGCAGCTTAGACAGGGCCTTGTACACTGAAGCTTTCTTT
TRBJ2-1	TRBD2	TRBV7-9	many	CASSLRLAGGPVTEQFF	TGTGCCAGCAGCCTCCGACTAGCGGGAGGCCCAGTGACTGAGCAGTTCTTC
TRBJ2-5	NA	TRBV28	many	CASSFWVGQETQYF	TGTGCCAGCAGTTTCTGGGTGGGACAAGAGACCCAGTACTTC
TRBJ1-1	NA	TRBV28	many	CASSFRGTTEAFF	TGTGCCAGCAGTTTTCGAGGTACCACTGAAGCTTTCTTT
TRBJ1-2	NA	TRBV28	few	CASSLGYNYGYTF	TGTGCCAGCAGTTTAGGTTATAACTATGGCTACACCTTC
TRBJ1-6	NA	TRBV7-9	NA	CASSVSRNSNSPLHF	TGTGCCAGCAGCGTCTCGAGAAACAGCAATTCACCCCTCCACTTT
TRBJ1-5	NA	TRBV28	few	CASSLMRQKSNQPQHF	TGTGCCAGCAGTTTAATGCGGCAGAAAAGCAATCAGCCCCAGCATTTT
TRBJ1-2	NA	TRBV12-3/TRBV12-4	many	CASSREKTYTF	TGTGCCAGCAGTCGAGAAAAGACATACACCTTC
TRBJ1-1	NA	TRBV20-1	many	CSARDRWTEAFF	TGCAGTGCTAGAGATCGATGGACTGAAGCTTTCTTT
TRBJ2-2	NA	TRBV20-1	few	CSANIGGELFF	TGCAGTGCTAATATTGGCGGGGAGCTGTTTTTT
TRBJ2-1	TRBD1	TRBV28	many	CASSLLPGQGSNEQFF	TGTGCCAGCAGTTTACTCCCGGGACAGGGGTCCAATGAGCAGTTCTTC
TRBJ2-1	TRBD2	TRBV10-1	many	CASARGLADNEQFF	TGCGCCAGCGCCCGAGGGCTAGCGGACAATGAGCAGTTCTTC
TRBJ2-7	NA	TRBV19	NA	CASSIAPPAYEQYF	TGTGCCAGTAGTATCGCACCGCCCGCCTACGAGCAGTACTTC
TRBJ2-1	NA	TRBV28	many	CASSPGLLYNEQFF	TGTGCCAGCAGTCCGGGACTTCTTTACAATGAGCAGTTCTTC
TRBJ2-5	TRBD2	TRBV3-1	many	CASSSGTSGRKTQYF	TGTGCCAGCAGCTCCGGGACTAGCGGGAGGAAGACCCAGTACTTC
TRBJ1-2	NA	TRBV6-2/TRBV6-3	NA	CASGYGRGPMNYGYTF	TGTGCCAGCGGTTACGGACGGGGGCCCATGAACTATGGCTACACCTTC
TRBJ2-1	TRBD2	TRBV12-3/TRBV12-4	many	CASRFGLVSYNEQFF	TGTGCCAGCAGATTCGGACTAGTCTCCTACAATGAGCAGTTCTTC
TRBJ2-5	TRBD1	TRBV2	many	CASSDPRTGRETQYF	TGTGCCAGCAGCGATCCCCGGACAGGGAGAGAGACCCAGTACTTC
TRBJ2-3	TRBD2	TRBV20-1	many	CSAWTSIDTQYF	TGCAGTGCGTGGACTAGCATAGATACGCAGTATTTT
TRBJ1-2	NA	TRBV15	many	CATSTGSSGYTF	TGTGCCACCAGTACAGGGTCGTCAGGCTACACCTTC
TRBJ1-1	NA	TRBV6-1	many	CASSSGLTVAFF	TGTGCCAGCAGCTCTGGACTGACGGTAGCTTTCTTT
TRBJ2-2	NA	TRBV5-1	NA	CASSFRSGANTGELFF	TGCGCCAGCAGCTTTAGGAGCGGCGCGAACACCGGGGAGCTGTTTTTT
TRBJ1-5	NA	TRBV28	few	CASSFNEGGSWDQPQHF	TGTGCCAGCAGTTTCAATGAGGGGGGGTCATGGGATCAGCCCCAGCATTTT
TRBJ2-7	NA	TRBV27	NA	CASSLGRTPSYEQYF	TGTGCCAGCAGTTTGGGGCGGACCCCTTCCTACGAGCAGTACTTC
TRBJ2-1	TRBD2	TRBV14	many	CASSRGTRGLVYEQFF	TGTGCCAGCAGCCGTGGGACTAGGGGTCTCGTGTATGAGCAGTTCTTC
TRBJ1-4	TRBD1	TRBV5-1	few	CASSKDRVQEKLFF	TGCGCCAGCAGCAAGGACAGGGTTCAAGAAAAACTGTTTTTT
TRBJ2-5	NA	TRBV12-3/TRBV12-4	many	CASSFGRERETQYF	TGTGCCAGCAGTTTTGGCCGGGAGAGGGAGACCCAGTACTTC
TRBJ1-5	TRBD1	TRBV20-1	NA	CSARDGTGANNQPQHF	TGCAGTGCTAGAGATGGGACAGGGGCTAACAATCAGCCCCAGCATTTT
TRBJ2-1	NA	TRBV11-2	many	CASSLSSTVNEQFF	TGTGCCAGCAGCTTAAGTAGTACGGTCAATGAGCAGTTCTTC
TRBJ2-1	NA	TRBV6-1	many	CASSEALRDPYNEQFF	TGTGCCAGCAGTGAAGCGCTGCGGGACCCGTACAATGAGCAGTTCTTC
TRBJ2-7	NA	TRBV18	many	CASSPEVGQTEQYF	TGTGCCAGCTCACCGGAGGTGGGTCAGACCGAGCAGTACTTC
TRBJ2-7	TRBD2	TRBV20-1	once	CSARVAAGVDEQYF	TGCAGTGCTAGAGTCGCAGCGGGAGTCGACGAGCAGTACTTC
TRBJ2-7	NA	TRBV20-1	many	CSARGWQGNEQYF	TGCAGTGCTAGGGGGTGGCAGGGAAACGAGCAGTACTTC
TRBJ2-7	NA	TRBV11-2	many	CASSLGGGSEQYF	TGTGCCAGCAGCTTAGGAGGTGGCTCCGAGCAGTACTTC
TRBJ2-5	NA	TRBV7-6	NA	CASSLVLLFRETQYF	TGTGCCAGCAGCTTAGTATTGCTGTTCCGAGAGACCCAGTACTTC
TRBJ1-1	NA	TRBV3-1	many	CASSQAIQKNTEAFF	TGTGCCAGCAGCCAAGCCATACAAAAGAACACTGAAGCTTTCTTT
TRBJ2-1	NA	TRBV20-1	NA	CSYTRKVSYNEQFF	TGCAGTTATACTCGGAAGGTCTCCTACAATGAGCAGTTCTTC
TRBJ2-5	TRBD2	TRBV27	many	CASGFGGGETQYF	TGTGCCAGCGGCTTTGGGGGGGGAGAGACCCAGTACTTC
TRBJ2-3	TRBD2	TRBV13	many	CASSLSPVLAVEVDTQYF	TGTGCCAGCAGCTTATCCCCGGTACTAGCGGTAGAGGTAGATACGCAGTATTTT
TRBJ2-5	TRBD2	TRBV5-5	many	CASSLTSFGTSGQETQYF	TGTGCCAGCAGCTTGACCTCCTTCGGGACTAGCGGACAAGAGACCCAGTACTTC
TRBJ2-1	NA	TRBV9	once	CASSVSGDDEQFF	TGTGCCAGCAGCGTTTCAGGGGACGATGAGCAGTTCTTC
TRBJ1-3	NA	TRBV5-1	many	CASSLDRRTGNTIYF	TGCGCCAGCAGCTTGGACAGGAGAACTGGAAACACCATATATTTT
TRBJ1-2	NA	TRBV28	many	CASSQAADGYTF	TGTGCCAGCAGCCAAGCCGCGGATGGCTACACCTTC
TRBJ1-5	NA	TRBV19	NA	CASRSTGGADQPQHF	TGTGCCAGTAGATCAACTGGGGGGGCTGACCAGCCCCAGCATTTT
TRBJ2-7	TRBD1	TRBV20-1	many	CSARDGQGAREQYF	TGCAGTGCTCGAGACGGACAGGGGGCCCGGGAGCAGTACTTC
TRBJ2-4	NA	TRBV11-2	many	CASSSQAGAKNIQYF	TGTGCCAGCAGCTCACAAGCGGGAGCCAAAAACATTCAGTACTTC
TRBJ1-2	NA	TRBV6-2/TRBV6-3	NA	CASSRTGRDYTF	TGTGCCAGCAGCCGCACAGGGAGGGACTACACCTTC
TRBJ2-5	NA	TRBV18	many	CASSNARDETQYF	TGTGCCAGCTCCAACGCCAGGGATGAGACCCAGTACTTC
TRBJ1-5	NA	TRBV10-3	many	CATRRDLNQPQHF	TGTGCCACCCGACGGGACCTCAATCAGCCCCAGCATTTT
TRBJ2-7	TRBD1	TRBV5-6	many	CASSWQGDNYEQYF	TGTGCCAGCAGCTGGCAGGGGGATAACTACGAGCAGTACTTC
TRBJ1-2	NA	TRBV3-1	few	CASSRDTRGYTF	TGTGCCAGCAGCCGCGACACCCGTGGCTACACCTTC
TRBJ2-1	TRBD2	TRBV30	NA	CAWRAGAYNEQFF	TGTGCCTGGAGGGCGGGAGCCTACAATGAGCAGTTCTTC
TRBJ2-1	TRBD2	TRBV15	few	CATSDGLAGVAEVNEQFF	TGTGCCACCAGCGACGGACTAGCGGGAGTTGCAGAGGTCAATGAGCAGTTCTTC
TRBJ1-1	NA	TRBV28	few	CASRYWGAAFF	TGTGCCAGCAGATATTGGGGTGCAGCTTTCTTT
TRBJ1-5	NA	TRBV27	many	CASSFGSGLGPQHF	TGTGCCAGCAGTTTCGGGTCCGGGCTGGGGCCCCAGCATTTT
TRBJ2-1	NA	TRBV4-2	many	CASSQADTYNEQFF	TGTGCCAGCAGCCAAGCCGACACCTACAATGAGCAGTTCTTC